This T cell receptor (beta chain) is from a study of blood T cell repertoires in COVID-19. CDR1 is KGHDR, CDR2 SFDVKD, per germline. The CDR3 loop spans 16 amino acids. The junction had 5 bases not matched to a gene; V was cut back by 4 bases and J by 1 base. TCRdb's table, derived via immunoSEQ multiplex PCR, lists solely in-frame clones and lacks some. The sample yields around 220,000 clones, under 90% seen once. Concerning this clone itself: Different DNA sequences within this sample yield the same CDR3.

The J gene is TRBJ2-5, the V gene TRBV24-1, with 10 bases matching TRBD2. The sample taken for sequencing was peripheral blood. The receptor's source is a man aged 25-45 years with active or convalescent COVID-19. As DNA, the CDR3 is TGTGCCACCAGTGACCCAATAGCGGGGGGCCAAGAGACCCAGTACTTC. This gives the protein CATSDPIAGGQETQYF.